This T cell receptor (beta chain) was sequenced during a study of T-cell memory formation after mild COVID-19. At the level of the study: There were largely donor-specific TCR clusters.

The J segment lost 7 bases and the V segment lost 7 bases, leaving 12 bases of the junction unmatched. CDR1 and CDR2 (germline): MNHEY, SVGEGT. This CDR3 is built from 15 residues. Study-wide results and limits: Contracting clones localized mainly to CM and EM when CD4+ and mainly to EMRA when CD8+.

5'RACE, which relied on constant-segment primers, yielded TCR alpha and TCR beta cDNA libraries carrying sample barcodes and UMIs. TCRdb re-analysed the 5' RACE reads in MiXCR, keeping a single row per CDR3 protein. Of about 560,000 distinct CDR3 sequences listed, 17% are singletons. As for this clonotype: Its antigen is still unknown.

Sequencing was done on a sample of PBMCs or a T cell subset sorted from them (not recorded which). The genes are TRBV6-2 or TRBV6-3 and TRBJ2-2; 7 nucleotides match TRBD1. The receptor's source is an adult woman who had mild COVID-19 (a few samples of this study predate the infection). Cell type and time point are not known. The CDR3 reads CASNLRQGRGGELFF. The DNA of the CDR3 is TGTGCCAGCAACCTTAGACAGGGACGAGGCGGGGAGCTGTTTTTT.